These 21 T cell receptor beta chains were all obtained from the same sample, sequenced in a study of cytomegalovirus exposure and HLA in healthy donors. 60 Vbeta and 13 Jbeta primers were used in PCR. The method was immunoSEQ multiplex PCR; TCRdb's version includes in-frame clones alone and lacks a portion of them. Of more than 80,000 clones listed, roughly 70% are singletons. What was sequenced was PBMCs. The source is a male donor in good health and CMV-seropositive.

With respect to this clone: With a much larger clone just one base away, this may be a read error. This sequence joins TRBV7-8 and TRBJ2-7; TRBD2 aligns across 13 bases. V shed 2 bases, J shed 2 bases, and the junction held 0 bases outside the gene matches. CDR1 is SGHVS and CDR2 is FQNEAQ in the germline V gene. This CDR3 is 15 amino acids long. CDR3 sequence reads: CASSLTSGGAYEQYF. The CDR3 DNA reads TGTGCCAGCAGCTTAACTAGCGGGGGGGCCTACGAGCAGTACTTC.

The chain uses TRBV2 and TRBJ1-2; D gene ambiguous. The V end was cut by 5 bases, the J end by 0 bases, with 7 bases between. This CDR3 comprises 13 residues. Germline CDR1 is SNHLY and CDR2 is FYNNEI. CDR3 loop: CASSIAPNYGYTF. CDR3 in DNA: TGTGCCAGCAGTATAGCCCCTAACTATGGCTACACCTTC.

This rearrangement joins TRBV7-9 to TRBJ1-4; 7 bases are shared with TRBD1. The CDR3 length is 15 residues. Germline lookup yields CDR1 SEHNR and CDR2 FQNEAQ (reference sequence). V dropped 5 bases and J dropped 5; count of bases not matched to a gene: 8. DNA for the CDR3: TGTGCCAGCAGCATTATACCGGGACAGAATGAAAAACTGTTTTTT. Residues: CASSIIPGQNEKLFF.

This chain connects TRBV4-3 to TRBJ2-3; weak D call: TRBD2 (5 bases). The CDR3 sequence is 15 residues long. V dropped 0 bases and J dropped 0 bases, with 7 bases sitting between them. Germline values: CDR1 LGHNA, CDR2 YSLEER. The CDR3 nucleotides read TGCGCCAGCAGCCAAGATGAGCGGAGCACAGATACGCAGTATTTT. Its translation is CASSQDERSTDTQYF.

The chain is built from TRBV7-2 and TRBJ2-3; 11 bases map to TRBD2. The germline gives CDR1 SGHTA, CDR2 FQGNSA. The V segment lost 1 base and the J segment 9 bases; nucleotides outside the gene matches: 6. There are 15 residues in the CDR3. The CDR3 is CASSLGLAGGGTQYF. For the CDR3, the DNA is TGTGCCAGCAGCTTAGGTCTAGCGGGAGGAGGGACGCAGTATTTT.

The chain couples TRBV5-1 to TRBJ1-2, with D perhaps TRBD1 (6 bases). The CDR3 totals 15 residues. Germline values: CDR1 SGHRS, CDR2 YFSETQ. Trimming stripped 4 bases from V and 0 bases from J, with 13 bases between. CDR3 bases: TGCGCCAGCAGCCCGTGGGGACAAGCTAACTATGGCTACACCTTC. It encodes CASSPWGQANYGYTF.

This clone was picked up a small number of times. This chain links TRBV6-5 with TRBJ2-7, with 11 positions matching TRBD1. The CDR3 contains 15 residues. V was pared by 2 bases and J by 5 bases, with 5 bases of the junction left unmatched. Per germline, CDR1 MNHEY and CDR2 SVGAGI. This CDR3 is CASSYGTGGENEQYF. CDR3 sequence (DNA): TGTGCCAGCAGTTACGGGACAGGGGGTGAGAACGAGCAGTACTTC.

The chain has TRBV20-1 and TRBJ1-4; D not resolved. CDR3 length equals 11 residues. The V end was cut by 4 bases, the J end by 4 bases, with 4 bases between. The germline V gene encodes CDR1 DFQATT and CDR2 SNEGSKA (reference sequence). The CDR3 loop is CSATVNEKLFF. The CDR3 coding sequence is TGCAGTGCTACCGTTAATGAAAAACTGTTTTTT.

The V gene is TRBV6-5, the J gene TRBJ2-1; 8 nucleotides line up with TRBD2. The ends lost 6 bases at V and 0 bases at J; junction bases unmatched: 4. The germline CDR1 and CDR2 sequences are MNHEY and SVGAGI. The CDR3 covers 15 residues. CDR3 loop: CASSFGRDSYNEQFF. The CDR3 DNA reads as TGTGCCAGCAGCTTCGGGAGGGACTCCTACAATGAGCAGTTCTTC.

The chain couples TRBV15 to TRBJ1-1; maybe TRBD1 (5 bases). The germline V and J ends were trimmed by 6 bases and 4 bases, with 12 bases remaining between them. This CDR3 region has 13 residues. CDR1 is LNHNV, CDR2 YYDKDF, per germline (reference sequence). The CDR3 region is CATSSQGGTEAFF. CDR3 DNA: TGTGCCACCAGTAGTCAGGGCGGCACTGAAGCTTTCTTT.

The gene calls are TRBV29-1 and TRBJ1-1, with 7 bases that match TRBD1. Germline V gives CDR1 SQVTM, CDR2 ANQGSEA. V shed 7 bases, J shed 5 bases, and the junction held 7 bases outside the gene matches. The CDR3 covers 12 residues. The CDR3 region is CSADRAGTEAFF. The CDR3 DNA is TGCAGCGCCGACAGGGCAGGGACTGAAGCTTTCTTT.

The chain combines TRBV4-2 with TRBJ2-1, with 12 bases fitting TRBD2. CDR1 and CDR2 (germline): LGHNA, YNFKEQ. With V trimmed by 0 bases and J by 8 bases, 11 bases remained unmatched. The CDR3 contains 18 residues. DNA for the CDR3: TGTGCCAGCAGCCAAGAAGGCCGGGGGACTAGCGGGCGGGATGAGCAGTTCTTC. Amino acid sequence: CASSQEGRGTSGRDEQFF.

The chain links TRBV28 to TRBJ2-2; TRBD1 matches at 10 bases. V lost 6 bases to trimming and J lost 7 bases; unmatched junction nucleotides: 8. This CDR3 is built from 15 residues. In germline, CDR1 is MDHEN, CDR2 SYDVKM. The CDR3 sequence is CASRPSTGGGGELFF. For the CDR3, the DNA is TGTGCCAGCAGACCCTCGACAGGGGGCGGCGGGGAGCTGTTTTTT.

A few counts support this clone. The genes are TRBV14 and TRBJ2-3; 8 bases are shared with TRBD2. Germline lookup yields CDR1 SGHDN and CDR2 FVKESK. With 1 base clipped from V and 3 bases from J, the junction kept 9 bases outside the gene matches. The CDR3 contains 17 residues. Here the CDR3 DNA reads TGTGCCAGCAGCCAAGGGGGCGGCACTAGCGGAACAGATACGCAGTATTTT. Residues: CASSQGGGTSGTDTQYF.

The chain joins TRBV13 to TRBJ2-3; TRBD2 aligns across 8 bases. The CDR3 length is 17 residues. Per germline, CDR1 PRHDT and CDR2 FYEKMQ (reference sequence). V dropped 1 base and J dropped 6; count of bases not matched to a gene: 12. CDR3 nucleotides: TGTGCCAGCAGCTTAGTCATCACAGCGGGAGTGTGGGATACGCAGTATTTT. Translated: CASSLVITAGVWDTQYF. The full variable domain, with the rest looked up from reference TRBV13 and TRBJ2-3, is AAGVIQSPRHLIKEKRETATLKCYPIPRHDTVYWYQQGPGQDPQFLISFYEKMQSDKGSIPDRFSAQQFSDYHSELNMSSLELGDSALYFCASSLVITAGVWDTQYFGPGTRLTVL.

This CDR3 is CASSFPGGYEQYF. The CDR3 nucleotides read TGTGCCAGCAGTTTCCCCGGGGGCTACGAGCAGTACTTC. The chain links TRBV27 to TRBJ2-7, with a weak D call TRBD2 (6 bases). Trimming cost V 3 bases and J 3 bases, with 9 bases left between them. CDR1 MNHEY and CDR2 SMNVEV come from the germline V gene (reference sequence). This CDR3 is built from 13 residues.

The chain employs TRBV27 and TRBJ2-7; 7 bases agree with TRBD2. After removal of 4 bases from V and 1 base from J, the junction contained 10 bases not matched to a gene. The CDR3 runs 16 residues. In germline, CDR1 is MNHEY, CDR2 SMNVEV (reference sequence). CDR3 loop: CASSSSGRIGSYEQYF. Here the CDR3 DNA reads TGTGCCAGCAGTTCTAGCGGCCGGATTGGGTCCTACGAGCAGTACTTC.

This chain links TRBV7-8 with TRBJ2-2, with TRBD2 matching over 13 bases. Germline V gives CDR1 SGHVS, CDR2 FQNEAQ. V dropped 7 bases and J dropped 7; count of bases not matched to a gene: 6. This CDR3 is 15 amino acids long. DNA for the CDR3: TGTGCCAGCACCCGGACTAGCGGGAGCAGCGGGGAGCTGTTTTTT. Translating it yields CASTRTSGSSGELFF. Looking up the rest from reference TRBV7-8 and TRBJ2-2 gives the full variable domain: GAGVSQSPRYKVAKRGQDVALRCDPISGHVSLFWYQQALGQGPEFLTYFQNEAQLDKSGLPSDRFFAERPEGSVSTLKIQRTQQEDSAVYLCASTRTSGSSGELFFGEGSRLTVL.

The chain couples TRBV6-6 to TRBJ1-1, with TRBD1 matching over 8 bases. The germline CDR1 and CDR2 sequences are MNHNY and SVGAGI (reference sequence). The V and J ends lost 5 bases and 4 bases, in that order; junction bases with no gene match: 6. CDR3 length equals 14 residues. The CDR3 is CASSRTGITTEAFF. The CDR3 nucleotides read TGTGCCAGCAGTAGGACAGGGATAACCACTGAAGCTTTCTTT.

The V gene is TRBV5-4, the J gene TRBJ2-1, with TRBD2 as a possible D gene (5 bases). Looked up from germline, CDR1 is SGHNT and CDR2 is YYREEE (reference sequence). V was clipped by 2 bases and J by 7 bases, with 13 bases between them. This CDR3 spans 14 amino acids. The DNA of the CDR3 is TGTGCCAGCAGCTTCCCCTCGCGGGCTAATGAGCAGTTCTTC. It translates to CASSFPSRANEQFF. The full variable domain, in which reference TRBV5-4 and TRBJ2-1 provide the parts outside the CDR3, is ETGVTQSPTHLIKTRGQQVTLRCSSQSGHNTVSWYQQALGQGPQFIFQYYREEENGRGNFPPRFSGLQFPNYSSELNVNALELDDSALYLCASSFPSRANEQFFGPGTRLTVL.

The CDR3 spells CASSASPWAGSSYEQYF. As DNA, the CDR3 is TGTGCCAGCAGCGCGAGCCCGTGGGCCGGTAGTTCCTACGAGCAGTACTTC. The V and J genes are TRBV9 and TRBJ2-7, with D hard to call. Germline V gene lookup returns CDR1 SGDLS and CDR2 YYNGEE. This CDR3 has 17 amino acids. With 3 bases removed from V and 1 base from J, the gap between germline ends came to 20 bases. The whole variable domain, remainder taken from reference TRBV9 and TRBJ2-7, is DSGVTQTPKHLITATGQRVTLRCSPRSGDLSVYWYQQSLDQGLQFLIQYYNGEERAKGNILERFSAQQFPDLHSELNLSSLELGDSALYFCASSASPWAGSSYEQYFGPGTRLTVT.